This T cell receptor beta chain was recorded in a study of lymphopenia after photon versus proton radiotherapy. Overall study findings and caveats: Proton therapy kept repertoires fairly stable, unlike photons, which gained effector/memory cells. Post-nadir diversity loss with photons came from oligoclonal expansion, particularly CD8+ Temra cells. Better survival with proton therapy was suggested as possible, not demonstrated. A bigger post-nadir fall in TCR diversity correlated inversely with survival time in deceased patients.

In germline, CDR1 is MNHEY, CDR2 SMNVEV (reference sequence). There are 13 residues in the CDR3. V lost 6 bases to trimming and J lost 7 bases; unmatched junction nucleotides: 5. Data came from immunoSEQ multiplex PCR; TCRdb stores just in-frame clones and leaves some out. The sample includes about 3,300 clones, roughly three quarters of them seen just once. Concerning this clone: Antigen specificity is unknown.

This specimen was peripheral blood, taken from a patient treated with proton-based radiotherapy. The J gene is TRBJ2-2, the V gene TRBV27, with 7 bases lining up with TRBD2. The source of this sequence is a man older than 75 with esophageal cancer. For the CDR3, the DNA is TGTGCCAGCAGAATGCCGGGGGGCGGGGAGCTGTTTTTT. Its protein is CASRMPGGGELFF.